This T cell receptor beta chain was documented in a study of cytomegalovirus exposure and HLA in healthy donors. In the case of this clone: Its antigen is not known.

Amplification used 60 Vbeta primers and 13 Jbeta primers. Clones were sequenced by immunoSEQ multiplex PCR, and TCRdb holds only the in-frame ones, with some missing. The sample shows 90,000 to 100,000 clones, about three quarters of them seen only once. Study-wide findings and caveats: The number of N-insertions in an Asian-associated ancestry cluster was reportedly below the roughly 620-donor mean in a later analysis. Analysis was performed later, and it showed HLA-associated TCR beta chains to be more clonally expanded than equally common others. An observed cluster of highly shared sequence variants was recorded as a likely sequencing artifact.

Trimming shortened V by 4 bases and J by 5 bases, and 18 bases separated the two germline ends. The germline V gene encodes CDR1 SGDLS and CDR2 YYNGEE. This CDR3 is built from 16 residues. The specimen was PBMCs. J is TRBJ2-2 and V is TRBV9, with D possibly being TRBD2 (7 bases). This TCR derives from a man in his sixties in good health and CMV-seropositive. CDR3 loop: CASSPGGGARTGELFF. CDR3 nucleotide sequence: TGTGCCAGCAGCCCCGGAGGGGGGGCGCGGACCGGGGAGCTGTTTTTT.